The 9 T cell receptor beta chains in this list originate from one sample, sequenced in a study of OX40 agonist ivuxolimab in advanced cancers. The data were produced by immunoSEQ multiplex PCR, yet TCRdb's version contains in-frame clones alone and is incomplete. The table shows about 110,000 clones, with approximately 90% occurring only once. Sequences were derived from CD4+ or CD8+ T cells sorted from blood, sampled in a trial of the OX40 agonist ivuxolimab. Receptor source: an adult with an advanced solid tumor such as melanoma, head and neck, liver or kidney cancer.

The genes are TRBV30 and TRBJ1-1; unclear D gene. Deletions cut 3 bases from V and 0 bases from J, with 8 bases between. The CDR3 is made up of 13 amino acids. Germline-derived CDR1 and CDR2 are GTSNPN and SVGIG (reference sequence). The CDR3 DNA reads TGTGCCTGGAGCGCACAGTTGAACACTGAAGCTTTCTTT. Protein sequence: CAWSAQLNTEAFF.

The chain links TRBV7-9 to TRBJ2-5; D not resolved. CDR3 length: 13 amino acids. Trimming removed 5 bases at V and 7 bases at J, with 14 bases between. Germline V gene data show CDR1 as SEHNR and CDR2 as FQNEAQ (reference sequence). As DNA, the CDR3 is TGTGCCAGCAGCCCCTACTGGGGTGTGACCCAGTACTTC. Encoded protein: CASSPYWGVTQYF.

V gene TRBV6-1 combines with J gene TRBJ2-1, with 7 bases that match TRBD2. This CDR3 is built from 12 residues. The V gene's germline CDR1 is MNHNS and CDR2 SASEGT. Trimming removed 6 bases from V and 15 bases from J; junction bases left unmatched: 11. CDR3 in amino acids: CASRKSREGTFF. CDR3 coding DNA: TGTGCCAGCAGAAAGAGCAGGGAGGGTACGTTCTTC.

As for this clone: At the DNA level, this CDR3 is encoded by other sequences in the same sample as well. V usage is TRBV6-5 and J usage is TRBJ1-5; D unresolved. This CDR3 has 15 residues. The germline V and J ends were trimmed by 6 bases and 0 bases, with 12 bases remaining between them. Looked up from germline, CDR1 is MNHEY and CDR2 is SVGAGI. The CDR3 here is CASRRQGGSNQPQHF. DNA of the CDR3: TGTGCCAGCAGAAGACAAGGAGGTAGCAATCAGCCCCAGCATTTT.

The genes are TRBV5-1 and TRBJ2-6; the match to TRBD2 covers 9 bases. Germline assignment: CDR1 SGHRS and CDR2 YFSETQ. With 4 bases clipped from V and 0 bases from J, the junction kept 8 bases outside the gene matches. The CDR3 contains 18 residues. The DNA for the CDR3 is TGCGCCAGCAGCCTGTGGGGGCGGGAGGGCTCTGGGGCCAACGTCCTGACTTTC. As protein: CASSLWGREGSGANVLTF. Drawing the rest from reference TRBV5-1 and TRBJ2-6, the complete variable domain is KAGVTQTPRYLIKTRGQQVTLSCSPISGHRSVSWYQQTPGQGLQFLFEYFSETQRNKGNFPGRFSGRQFSNSRSEMNVSTLELGDSALYLCASSLWGREGSGANVLTFGAGSRLTVL.

This sequence joins TRBV6-1 and TRBJ1-2; D is ambiguous. V was clipped by 6 bases and J by 4 bases, with 15 bases between them. CDR3 length: 14 residues. The germline V gene encodes CDR1 MNHNS and CDR2 SASEGT. This chain's CDR3 is CASSPVEDLYGYTF. In DNA, the CDR3 is TGTGCCAGCAGCCCGGTAGAGGACCTCTATGGCTACACCTTC.

The chain joins TRBV11-2 to TRBJ2-5, with unresolved D. Germline V lookup: CDR1 SGHAT, CDR2 FQNNGV. The CDR3 runs 13 residues. The V gene lost 1 base and the J gene lost 1 base, with 4 bases spanning the gap. CDR3 sequence: CASSLVGQETQYF. Here the CDR3 DNA reads TGTGCCAGCAGCTTAGTGGGCCAAGAGACCCAGTACTTC.

This clone came up once. J is TRBJ1-6 and V is TRBV30; no clear D. V dropped 3 bases and J dropped 8 bases, with 8 bases sitting between them. This CDR3 spans 12 amino acids. CDR1 is GTSNPN, CDR2 SVGIG, per germline (reference sequence). The CDR3 DNA follows: TGTGCCTGGAGAGTTGGTTATTCACCCCTCCACTTT. Protein product: CAWRVGYSPLHF. Full variable domain (outside the CDR3, taken from reference TRBV30 and TRBJ1-6): SQTIHQWPATLVQPVGSPLSLECTVEGTSNPNLYWYRQAAGRGLQLLFYSVGIGQISSEVPQNLSASRPQDRQFILSSKKLLLSDSGFYLCAWRVGYSPLHFGNGTRLTVT.

The chain has TRBV6-5 and TRBJ2-1; D is possibly TRBD2 (5 bases). The CDR3 contains 15 residues. Trimming took 2 bases from V and 9 from J, leaving 17 bases between them. Germline V gene sequence: CDR1 MNHEY, CDR2 SVGAGI. CDR3 nucleotides: TGTGCCAGCAGTTACGGGCGGGCCCACGCGGGTGAGCAGTTCTTC. Translated: CASSYGRAHAGEQFF.